The clone carrying this T cell receptor (beta chain) was counted many times. Its specificity is not known. 5'RACE with 10-nucleotide random UMIs generated the cDNA. In each sequencing run, over 170 million TCR-beta sequences were generated from 15-18 subjects. A single record per CDR3 protein comes from TCRdb applying MiXCR to the 5' RACE reads. The table has 28,000 or so distinct CDR3 sequences, roughly 15% seen once. This entry is derived from a study of neurological immune-mediated disorders. Study-level findings and limits: HTLV-1-associated myelopathy led in TCR clonal expansion, while multiple sclerosis ranked lowest, below healthy controls.

It was from 2 million PBMCs stored at -80 C that the unsorted libraries were obtained. Germline CDR1 is SGHRS and CDR2 is YFSETQ. Trimming took 1 base from V and 0 from J, leaving 6 bases between them. The CDR3 runs 14 residues. The chain has TRBV5-1 and TRBJ2-3; D remains unclear. The TCR originated in a man between 65 and 85 years old in good health. The sequenced sample was PBMCs. CDR3 bases: TGCGCCAGCAGCTTGCGTCCTAGCACAGATACGCAGTATTTT. Protein sequence: CASSLRPSTDTQYF.